This TCR beta chain emerged from a study of long-term antiretroviral therapy in people with HIV. Notes on the study in general: Clonal populations expanded prior to ART predominated within the repertoire at all time points.

A minimum of one pre-ART and two post-ART PBMC samples existed for each donor. Runs used v3.0 of the immunoSEQ assay and were done at survey level. Profiling relied on immunoSEQ multiplex PCR, and the TCRdb table lists in-frame clones only, not all of them. The sample includes 25,000 to 30,000 clones, around 78% of them seen just once. About this clone: Its antigen is currently unknown.

The starting material was unsorted PBMCs, obtained 1.5 years before starting antiretroviral therapy. The receptor was derived from a man in his late teens or twenties with HIV.

This CDR3 is CASRGTRTSGSSYEQYF. The CDR3 nucleotides read TGTGCCAGCAGGGGAACCAGGACTAGCGGGAGCTCCTACGAGCAGTACTTC. The V and J genes are TRBV2 and TRBJ2-7; 13 nucleotides match TRBD2. CDR1 and CDR2 (germline): SNHLY, FYNNEI. V lost 6 bases, J lost 0 bases, and 8 bases stayed unmatched. The CDR3 sequence is 17 residues long.